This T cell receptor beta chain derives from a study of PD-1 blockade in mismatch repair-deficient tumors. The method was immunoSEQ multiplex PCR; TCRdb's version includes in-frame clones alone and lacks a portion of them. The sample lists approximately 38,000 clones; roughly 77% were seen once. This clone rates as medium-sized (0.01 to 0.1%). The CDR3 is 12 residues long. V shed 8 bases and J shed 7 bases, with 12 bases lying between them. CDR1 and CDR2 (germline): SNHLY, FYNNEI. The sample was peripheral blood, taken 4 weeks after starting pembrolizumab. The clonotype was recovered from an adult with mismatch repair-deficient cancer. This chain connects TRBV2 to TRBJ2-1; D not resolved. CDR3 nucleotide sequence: TGTGCCAGCGACGACAAGCTTAATGAGCAGTTCTTC. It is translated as CASDDKLNEQFF. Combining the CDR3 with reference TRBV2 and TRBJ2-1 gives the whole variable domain EPEVTQTPSHQVTQMGQEVILRCVPISNHLYFYWYRQILGQKVEFLVSFYNNEISEKSEIFDDQFSVERPDGSNFTLKIRSTKLEDSAMYFCASDDKLNEQFFGPGTRLTVL.